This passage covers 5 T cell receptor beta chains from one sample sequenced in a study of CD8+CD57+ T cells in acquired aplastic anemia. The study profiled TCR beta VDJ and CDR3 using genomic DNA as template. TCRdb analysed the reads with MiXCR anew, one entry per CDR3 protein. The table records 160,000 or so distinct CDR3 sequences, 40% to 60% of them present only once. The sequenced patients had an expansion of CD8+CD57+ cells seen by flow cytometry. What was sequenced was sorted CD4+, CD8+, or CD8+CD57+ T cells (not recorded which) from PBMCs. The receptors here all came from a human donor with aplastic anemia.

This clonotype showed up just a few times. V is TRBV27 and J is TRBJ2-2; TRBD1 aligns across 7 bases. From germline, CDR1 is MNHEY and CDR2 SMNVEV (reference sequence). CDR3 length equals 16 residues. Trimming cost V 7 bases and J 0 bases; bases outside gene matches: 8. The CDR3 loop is CASTWGTAANTGELFF. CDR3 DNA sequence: TGTGCCAGCACGTGGGGGACAGCCGCGAACACCGGGGAGCTGTTTTTT.

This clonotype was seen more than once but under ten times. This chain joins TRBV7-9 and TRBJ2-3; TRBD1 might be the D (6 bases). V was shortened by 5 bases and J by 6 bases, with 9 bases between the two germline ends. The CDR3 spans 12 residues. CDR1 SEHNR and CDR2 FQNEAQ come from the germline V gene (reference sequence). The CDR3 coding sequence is TGTGCCAGCAGCCCAGGGGTTGATACGCAGTATTTT. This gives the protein CASSPGVDTQYF.

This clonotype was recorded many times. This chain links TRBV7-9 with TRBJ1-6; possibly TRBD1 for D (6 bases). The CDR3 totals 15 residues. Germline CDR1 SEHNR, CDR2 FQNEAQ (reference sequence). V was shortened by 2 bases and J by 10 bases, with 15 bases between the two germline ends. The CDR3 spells CASSLSKGQISPLHF. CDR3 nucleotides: TGTGCCAGCAGCTTATCGAAAGGACAGATATCACCCCTCCACTTT.

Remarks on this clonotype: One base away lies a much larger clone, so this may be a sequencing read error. CDR3 DNA sequence: TGTGCCAGCGGCTTTAGGCTAGCGGGTAACCAAGAGACCCAGTACTTC. It specifies CASGFRLAGNQETQYF. The chain carries TRBV5-4 and TRBJ2-5; TRBD2 aligns across 8 bases. Germline lookup yields CDR1 SGHNT and CDR2 YYREEE (reference sequence). This CDR3 has 16 residues. Together with reference TRBV5-4 and TRBJ2-5, the CDR3 gives the full variable domain: ETGVTQSPTHLIKTRGQQVTLRCSSQSGHNTVSWYQQALGQGPQFIFQYYREEENGRGNFPPRFSGLQFPNYSSELNVNALELDDSALYLCASGFRLAGNQETQYFGPGTRLLVL.

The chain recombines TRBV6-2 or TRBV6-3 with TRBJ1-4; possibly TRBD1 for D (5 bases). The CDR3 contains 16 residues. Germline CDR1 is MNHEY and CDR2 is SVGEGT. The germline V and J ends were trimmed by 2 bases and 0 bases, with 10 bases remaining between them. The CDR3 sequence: CASSYLPTATNEKLFF. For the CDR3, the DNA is TGTGCCAGCAGTTACCTGCCGACAGCAACTAATGAAAAACTGTTTTTT.